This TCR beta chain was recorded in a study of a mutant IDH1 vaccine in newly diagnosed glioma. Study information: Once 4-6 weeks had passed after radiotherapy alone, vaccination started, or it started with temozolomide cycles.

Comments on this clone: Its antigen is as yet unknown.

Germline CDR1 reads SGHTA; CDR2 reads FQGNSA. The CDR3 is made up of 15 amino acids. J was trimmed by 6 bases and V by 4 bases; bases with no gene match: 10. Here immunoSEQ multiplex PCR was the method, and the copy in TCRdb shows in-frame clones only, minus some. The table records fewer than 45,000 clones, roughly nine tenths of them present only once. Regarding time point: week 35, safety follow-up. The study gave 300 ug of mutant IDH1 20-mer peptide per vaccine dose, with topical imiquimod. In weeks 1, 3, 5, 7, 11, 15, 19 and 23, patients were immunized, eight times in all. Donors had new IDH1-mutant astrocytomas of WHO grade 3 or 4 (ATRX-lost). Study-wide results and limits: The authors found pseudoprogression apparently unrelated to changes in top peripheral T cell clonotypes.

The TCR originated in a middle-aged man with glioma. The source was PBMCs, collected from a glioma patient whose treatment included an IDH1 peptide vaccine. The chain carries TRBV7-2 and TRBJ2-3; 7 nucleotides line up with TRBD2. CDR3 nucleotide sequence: TGTGCCAGCAGCTCCCTAGCGGCTCGAAGGGATACGCAGTATTTT. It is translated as CASSSLAARRDTQYF.